These 21 T cell receptor beta chains were sequenced from one sample in a study of technical replicates of blood from a few donors. Assay: immunoSEQ multiplex PCR; the TCRdb copy retains only in-frame clones and omits some. The sample consists of under 110,000 clones, around 96% of them appearing once. The sequenced sample was T cells isolated from PBMCs. The receptors come from a human donor in good health.

This sequence joins TRBV28 and TRBJ1-5; no clear D. This CDR3 is built from 15 residues. The V end was cut by 2 bases, the J end by 9 bases, with 17 bases between. Germline-derived CDR1 and CDR2 are MDHEN and SYDVKM. CDR3 loop: CASSLVTQAPRPQHF. The CDR3 coding sequence is TGTGCCAGCAGTTTAGTGACGCAGGCACCCAGGCCCCAGCATTTT.

The V call is TRBV5-1, the J call TRBJ2-7; 7 bases align to TRBD1. CDR3 length: 14 residues. V dropped 3 bases and J dropped 4; count of bases not matched to a gene: 7. Looked up from germline, CDR1 is SGHRS and CDR2 is YFSETQ. CDR3 sequence reads: CASSWTGQRYEQYF. CDR3 DNA: TGCGCCAGCAGCTGGACGGGACAGCGGTACGAGCAGTACTTC.

The rearrangement joins TRBV5-1 to TRBJ2-3; TRBD1 matches 10 bases. CDR3 size: 16 residues. Trimming took 4 bases from V and 4 from J; bases not matched to a gene: 9. Germline V gene sequence: CDR1 SGHRS, CDR2 YFSETQ. CDR3 residues: CASSPGPGQGSDTQYF. For the CDR3, the DNA is TGCGCCAGCAGCCCGGGACCGGGACAGGGGTCAGATACGCAGTATTTT. Combining the CDR3 with reference TRBV5-1 and TRBJ2-3 gives the whole variable domain KAGVTQTPRYLIKTRGQQVTLSCSPISGHRSVSWYQQTPGQGLQFLFEYFSETQRNKGNFPGRFSGRQFSNSRSEMNVSTLELGDSALYLCASSPGPGQGSDTQYFGPGTRLTVL.

CDR3 region: CASSFRGYEQYF. CDR3 coding DNA: TGTGCCAGCAGTTTCCGGGGCTACGAGCAGTACTTC. The gene calls are TRBV28 and TRBJ2-7; TRBD2 is a possible D gene (5 bases). V shed 3 bases and J shed 3 bases, with 6 bases lying between them. Per the germline V gene, CDR1 is MDHEN and CDR2 is SYDVKM. This CDR3 has 12 amino acids. The variable domain in full, completed from reference TRBV28 and TRBJ2-7, reads DVKVTQSSRYLVKRTGEKVFLECVQDMDHENMFWYRQDPGLGLRLIYFSYDVKMKEKGDIPEGYSVSREKKERFSLILESASTNQTSMYLCASSFRGYEQYFGPGTRLTVT.

The J gene is TRBJ2-3, the V gene TRBV12-5, with D possibly matching TRBD1 (5 bases). V gave up 0 bases and J gave up 3 bases, with 13 bases separating them. CDR3 length: 16 amino acids. The germline CDR1 and CDR2 sequences are LGHNT and FRNRAP. This CDR3 reads CASGLVTGKETDTQYF. DNA of the CDR3: TGTGCTAGTGGTTTGGTAACAGGAAAGGAAACAGATACGCAGTATTTT. The variable domain in full, with the rest retrieved from reference TRBV12-5 and TRBJ2-3, is DARVTQTPRHKVTEMGQEVTMRCQPILGHNTVFWYRQTMMQGLELLAYFRNRAPLDDSGMPKDRFSAEMPDATLATLKIQPSEPRDSAVYFCASGLVTGKETDTQYFGPGTRLTVL.

This chain links TRBV19 with TRBJ2-1; perhaps TRBD1 as D (6 bases). Germline assignment: CDR1 LNHDA and CDR2 SQIVND (reference sequence). The CDR3 extends over 14 amino acids. Trimming cost V 2 bases and J 13 bases, with 18 bases left between them. Here the CDR3 reads CASSIQGTAANQFF. The CDR3 nucleotides are TGTGCCAGTAGTATACAGGGGACGGCAGCAAATCAGTTCTTC. The full variable domain, rest sourced from reference TRBV19 and TRBJ2-1, is DGGITQSPKYLFRKEGQNVTLSCEQNLNHDAMYWYRQDPGQGLRLIYYSQIVNDFQKGDIAEGYSVSREKKESFPLTVTSAQKNPTAFYLCASSIQGTAANQFFGPGTRLTVL.

The chain carries TRBV5-1 and TRBJ2-7, with 9 bases identical to TRBD2. The V gene end was trimmed by 4 bases and the J gene end by 0 bases; junction bases not matched to a gene: 2. Germline V gives CDR1 SGHRS, CDR2 YFSETQ. This CDR3 region has 14 residues. Here the CDR3 reads CASSISGSSYEQYF. Here the CDR3 DNA reads TGCGCCAGCAGCATTAGCGGGAGCTCCTACGAGCAGTACTTC.

This clone is a singleton in its sample. The chain has TRBV27 and TRBJ1-2, with D maybe TRBD1 (5 bases). Germline V gene sequence: CDR1 MNHEY, CDR2 SMNVEV (reference sequence). With 7 bases removed from V and 4 bases from J, the gap between germline ends came to 16 bases. This CDR3 region has 14 residues. As DNA, the CDR3 is TGTGCCAGCACCCCACGGGAGGGGCTCTATGGCTACACCTTC. Translation: CASTPREGLYGYTF.

The chain employs TRBV7-9 and TRBJ2-7; no firm D call. Germline CDR1 and CDR2: SEHNR and FQNEAQ (reference sequence). Trimming stripped 2 bases from V and 5 bases from J, with 7 bases between. The CDR3 has 12 amino acids. The DNA of the CDR3 is TGTGCCAGCAGCTTATACGAGAACGAGCAGTACTTC. It encodes CASSLYENEQYF.

The rearrangement links TRBV11-3 to TRBJ2-7; D is undetermined. The CDR3 covers 14 residues. The V end lost 1 base, the J end lost 4 bases, and 11 bases lay between the germline ends. Per germline, CDR1 SGHNT and CDR2 YENEEA. The CDR3 protein is CASSLGDTDYEQYF. Written as DNA, the CDR3 is TGTGCCAGCAGCTTAGGTGACACCGATTACGAGCAGTACTTC. The full variable domain, its missing parts supplied by reference TRBV11-3 and TRBJ2-7, is EAGVVQSPRYKIIEKKQPVAFWCNPISGHNTLYWYLQNLGQGPELLIRYENEEAVDDSQLPKDRFSAERLKGVDSTLKIQPAELGDSAVYLCASSLGDTDYEQYFGPGTRLTVT.

The CDR3 coding sequence is TGTGCCAGTGGTGGACTAGCGGGGGGAAGGGAGACCCAGTACTTC. Translated: CASGGLAGGRETQYF. This rearrangement joins TRBV6-5 to TRBJ2-5; 14 bases agree with TRBD2. After removal of 9 bases from V and 5 bases from J, the junction contained 8 bases not matched to a gene. Germline CDR1 reads MNHEY; CDR2 reads SVGAGI. The CDR3 covers 15 residues.

This chain connects TRBV5-1 to TRBJ2-3, with D tentatively TRBD1 (5 bases). Germline V gives CDR1 SGHRS, CDR2 YFSETQ. Trimming shortened V by 3 bases and J by 3 bases, and 14 bases separated the two germline ends. This CDR3 comprises 15 residues. CDR3 DNA: TGCGCCAGCAGCTACACAGGCCCTATGACAGATACGCAGTATTTT. Its protein is CASSYTGPMTDTQYF.

CDR3 residues: CASSVAGQFIQYF. The CDR3 nucleotides are TGTGCCAGCAGCGTGGCGGGACAGTTCATTCAGTACTTC. The chain employs TRBV11-2 and TRBJ2-4; TRBD1 might be the D (7 bases). The germline gives CDR1 SGHAT, CDR2 FQNNGV. The length of the CDR3 is 13 residues. Trimming stripped 5 bases from V and 9 bases from J, with 14 bases between.

The chain links TRBV5-1 to TRBJ2-7; the match to TRBD2 covers 10 bases. The CDR3 has 15 residues. After removal of 4 bases from V and 6 bases from J, the junction contained 10 bases not matched to a gene. Germline V CDR1 and CDR2: SGHRS, YFSETQ. CDR3 sequence reads: CASSAASGSLSEQYF. CDR3 bases: TGCGCCAGCAGCGCCGCTAGCGGGAGCCTCTCCGAGCAGTACTTC.

The CDR3 loop reads CASLEGDTEAFF. In DNA, the CDR3 is TGTGCCAGTTTAGAAGGGGACACTGAAGCTTTCTTT. The rearrangement uses TRBV19 and TRBJ1-1; maybe TRBD1 (5 bases). V lost 8 bases, J lost 3 bases, and 10 bases lay in between. Germline CDR1 LNHDA, CDR2 SQIVND (reference sequence). The CDR3 is made up of 12 amino acids.

J is TRBJ2-1 and V is TRBV11-2; D remains ambiguous. The CDR3 extends over 17 amino acids. With 1 base removed from V and 0 bases from J, the gap between germline ends came to 13 bases. Germline lookup yields CDR1 SGHAT and CDR2 FQNNGV. This CDR3 is CASSLVIRARSYNEQFF. CDR3 nucleotide sequence: TGTGCCAGCAGCTTAGTAATCCGAGCCCGCTCCTACAATGAGCAGTTCTTC.

The chain has TRBV21-1 and TRBJ2-7; TRBD2, the table's D call, lacks a check against the DNA. TRBV21-1 is designated a pseudogene. The CDR3 has 14 amino acids. CDR3 in amino acids: CASSKRPSSYEQYF. CDR3 bases: TGTGCCAGCAGCAAGCGGCCGAGCTCCTACGAGCAGTACTTC.

The chain couples TRBV6-1 to TRBJ1-5; possibly TRBD1 for D (5 bases). V lost 2 bases and J 6 bases, leaving 14 bases between the germline ends. CDR3 size: 15 residues. The germline V gene has CDR1 MNHNS and CDR2 SASEGT. The DNA for the CDR3 is TGTGCCAGCAGTGAACAAACCTGGCAGGGTCAGCCCCAGCATTTT. Residues: CASSEQTWQGQPQHF.

This clone appeared once. This chain links TRBV4-1 with TRBJ2-3, with D perhaps matching TRBD2 (7 bases). The germline V and J ends were trimmed by 7 bases and 5 bases, with 19 bases remaining between them. Per the germline V gene, CDR1 is MGHRA and CDR2 is YSYEKL. The CDR3 runs 15 residues. CDR3 sequence: CASTGGLRSIDTQYF. The CDR3 DNA is TGCGCCAGCACCGGGGGGCTTAGGTCTATAGATACGCAGTATTTT.

The gene calls are TRBV19 and TRBJ2-7; 7 bases align to TRBD2. This CDR3 spans 13 amino acids. Unmatched junction bases numbered 5, after V lost 3 bases and J lost 6 bases. Germline V gives CDR1 LNHDA, CDR2 SQIVND (reference sequence). The CDR3 DNA is TGTGCCAGTAGTATTAAGTTAGCGGGCGAGCAGTACTTC. Translating gives CASSIKLAGEQYF. Full variable domain (outside the CDR3, taken from reference TRBV19 and TRBJ2-7): DGGITQSPKYLFRKEGQNVTLSCEQNLNHDAMYWYRQDPGQGLRLIYYSQIVNDFQKGDIAEGYSVSREKKESFPLTVTSAQKNPTAFYLCASSIKLAGEQYFGPGTRLTVT.

V is TRBV7-6 and J is TRBJ1-5; weak D call: TRBD1 (6 bases). CDR3 length: 15 amino acids. The germline CDR1 and CDR2 sequences are SGHVS and FNYEAQ. Trimming removed 5 bases from V and 2 bases from J, with 13 bases in between. The CDR3: CASSPGVAGNQPQHF. The DNA of the CDR3 is TGTGCCAGCAGCCCAGGGGTGGCCGGCAATCAGCCCCAGCATTTT.